Listed below are T cell receptor beta chains from one sample, sequenced in a study of shared clonotypes between healthy human individuals. TCRdb keeps only in-frame clones here, not all; method: immunoSEQ multiplex PCR. The table shows 1.4 million to 1.5 million clones, with roughly 97% occurring only once. The specimen was naive CD4+ T cells sorted from blood. These receptors were collected from a man aged 30 to 45 in good health. Each CDR3 is given with its conserved first and last residue. D genes are given only for firm matches.

D gene	V gene	J gene	CDR3 protein
.	TRBV10-3	TRBJ2-7	CAISEDESGEQYF
TRBD2	TRBV19	TRBJ2-7	CASSILAARSYEQYF
.	TRBV5-4	TRBJ2-5	CASSLMLQEETQYF
TRBD1	TRBV5-1	TRBJ2-7	CASSRGTGTGTYEQYF
.	TRBV6-6	TRBJ2-3	CASSPRDWSTDTQYF
.	TRBV7-2	TRBJ2-7	CASSYRTGAYEQYF
.	TRBV9	TRBJ2-7	CASSATSYEQYF
.	TRBV18	TRBJ1-5	CASSPVRVSYSNQPQHF
.	TRBV4-3	TRBJ2-7	CASSQGRTLNSYEQYF
TRBD1	TRBV9	TRBJ2-2	CASSEGQYTGELFF
.	TRBV9	TRBJ1-5	CASSDNSGRDFPQHF
.	TRBV28	TRBJ2-5	CASSSVWGKGETQYF
.	TRBV19	TRBJ1-4	CASSITRQRRATNEKLFF
TRBD2	TRBV9	TRBJ2-2	CASSVVWSGRAPGELFF
TRBD1	TRBV10-3	TRBJ2-1	CAIRLQGTNEQFF
.	TRBV2	TRBJ1-2	CASSPGVNYGYTF
.	TRBV7-9	TRBJ1-1	CASSRLQGTEAFF
.	TRBV28	TRBJ1-5	CASSLAGAATDQPQHF
.	TRBV7-8	TRBJ2-7	CASSLSNEQYF
TRBD1	TRBV10-1	TRBJ2-7	CASSDTGAAYEQYF
.	TRBV7-9	TRBJ2-1	CASRPGDEQFF
.	TRBV5-1	TRBJ1-4	CASSTGLSEKLFF